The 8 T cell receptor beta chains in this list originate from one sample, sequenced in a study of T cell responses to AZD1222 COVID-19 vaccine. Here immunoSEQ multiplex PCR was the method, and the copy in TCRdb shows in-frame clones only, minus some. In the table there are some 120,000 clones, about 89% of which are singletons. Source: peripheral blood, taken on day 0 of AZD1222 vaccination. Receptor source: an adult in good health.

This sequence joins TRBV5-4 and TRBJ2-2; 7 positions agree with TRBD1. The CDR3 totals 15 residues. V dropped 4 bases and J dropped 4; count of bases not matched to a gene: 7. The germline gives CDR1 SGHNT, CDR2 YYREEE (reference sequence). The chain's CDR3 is CASSQKTGFTGELFF. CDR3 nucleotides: TGTGCCAGCAGCCAAAAGACAGGGTTCACCGGGGAGCTGTTTTTT.

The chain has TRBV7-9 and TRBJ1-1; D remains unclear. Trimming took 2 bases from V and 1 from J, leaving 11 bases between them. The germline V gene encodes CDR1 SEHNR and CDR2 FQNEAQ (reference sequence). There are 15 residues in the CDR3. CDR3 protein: CASSLLGSGNTEAFF. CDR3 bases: TGTGCCAGCAGCTTACTAGGCAGCGGGAACACTGAAGCTTTCTTT.

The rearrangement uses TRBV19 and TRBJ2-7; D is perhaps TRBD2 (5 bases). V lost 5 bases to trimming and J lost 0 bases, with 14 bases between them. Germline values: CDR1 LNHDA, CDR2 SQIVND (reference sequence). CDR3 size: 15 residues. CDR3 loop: CASSYTSESSYEQYF. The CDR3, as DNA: TGTGCCAGTAGTTACACTAGTGAGAGCTCCTACGAGCAGTACTTC.

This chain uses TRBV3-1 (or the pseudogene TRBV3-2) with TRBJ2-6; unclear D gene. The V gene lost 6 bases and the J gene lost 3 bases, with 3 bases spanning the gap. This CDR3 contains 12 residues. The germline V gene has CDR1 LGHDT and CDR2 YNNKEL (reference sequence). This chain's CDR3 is CASSLGANVLTF. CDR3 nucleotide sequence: TGTGCCAGCAGTCTTGGGGCCAACGTCCTGACTTTC.

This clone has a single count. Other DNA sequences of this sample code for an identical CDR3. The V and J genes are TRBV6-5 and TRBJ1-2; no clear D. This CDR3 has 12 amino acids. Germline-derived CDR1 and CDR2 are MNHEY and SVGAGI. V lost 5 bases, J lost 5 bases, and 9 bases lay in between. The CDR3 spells CASSPALYGYTF. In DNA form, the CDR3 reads TGTGCCAGCAGTCCCGCCTTGTATGGCTACACCTTC.

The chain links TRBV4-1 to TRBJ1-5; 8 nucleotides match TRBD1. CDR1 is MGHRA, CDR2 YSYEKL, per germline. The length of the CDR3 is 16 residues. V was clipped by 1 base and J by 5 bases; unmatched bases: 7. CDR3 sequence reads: CASSQVLGQADQPQHF. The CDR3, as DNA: TGCGCCAGCAGCCAAGTATTGGGACAGGCTGATCAGCCCCAGCATTTT.

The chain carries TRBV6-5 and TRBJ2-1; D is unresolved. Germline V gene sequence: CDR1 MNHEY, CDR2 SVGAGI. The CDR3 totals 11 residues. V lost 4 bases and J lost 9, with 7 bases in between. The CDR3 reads CASSFNTEQFF. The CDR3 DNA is TGTGCCAGCAGTTTCAATACTGAGCAGTTCTTC.

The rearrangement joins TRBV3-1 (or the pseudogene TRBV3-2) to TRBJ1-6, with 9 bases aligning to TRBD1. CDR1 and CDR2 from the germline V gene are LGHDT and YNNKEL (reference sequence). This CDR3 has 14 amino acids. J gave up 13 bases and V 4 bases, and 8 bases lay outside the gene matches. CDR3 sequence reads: CASSPPGQGGPLHF. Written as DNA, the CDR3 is TGTGCCAGCAGCCCTCCGGGACAGGGTGGTCCCCTCCACTTT.